Below, 30 T cell receptor beta chains from the same sample are listed, as sequenced in a study of T cells after yellow fever vaccination. TCRdb re-derived calls from the 5' RACE reads in MiXCR, one entry per CDR3 protein. The table lists approximately 350,000 distinct CDR3 sequences, more than 9% of them singletons, with more than 15% in the top ten. Specimen: PBMCs, collected on the day of the first yellow fever vaccination. The origin of the receptors is a man younger than 30 who received the YFV17D yellow fever vaccine.

There are a few counts of this clonotype. V and J are TRBV12-3 or TRBV12-4 and TRBJ1-2; D possibly corresponds to TRBD1 (5 bases). The CDR3 has 17 residues. The germline V and J ends were trimmed by 1 base and 7 bases, with 22 bases remaining between them. This chain's CDR3 is CASSLESGPSGSSGYTF. The CDR3 DNA sequence: TGTGCCAGCAGTTTAGAGTCAGGGCCTAGCGGAAGTAGTGGCTACACCTTC.

This clonotype was seen a few times. This chain links TRBV7-9 with TRBJ2-2; a possible D gene is TRBD2 (6 bases). CDR3 length: 14 residues. Germline-derived CDR1 and CDR2 are SEHNR and FQNEAQ (reference sequence). V lost 6 bases to trimming and J lost 4 bases, with 12 bases between them. CDR3 nucleotide sequence: TGTGCCAGCAGACGACTCGGGGGCACCGGGGAGCTGTTTTTT. This translates into CASRRLGGTGELFF.

This sequence joins TRBV20-1 and TRBJ2-5, with 11 positions matching TRBD2. The V and J ends lost 4 bases and 4 bases, in that order; junction bases with no gene match: 5. The CDR3 loop spans 14 amino acids. Germline lookup yields CDR1 DFQATT and CDR2 SNEGSKA (reference sequence). CDR3 bases: TGCAGTGCTAAGCTAGCGGGGGGAAGAGAGACCCAGTACTTC. It translates to CSAKLAGGRETQYF.

The V gene is TRBV6-2 or TRBV6-3, the J gene TRBJ2-5, with D perhaps assigned TRBD1 or TRBD2 (5 bases each). With 6 bases removed from V and 2 bases from J, the gap between germline ends came to 10 bases. Germline CDR1 and CDR2: MNHEY and SVGEGT. The CDR3 spans 13 residues. The DNA of the CDR3 is TGTGCCAGCAGGGGGGTGGGGCAAGAGACCCAGTACTTC. Protein: CASRGVGQETQYF.

The rearrangement uses TRBV7-2 and TRBJ2-5, with TRBD2 as a possible D gene (6 bases). CDR3 length: 14 residues. Germline V gene sequence: CDR1 SGHTA, CDR2 FQGNSA. Trimming shortened V by 7 bases and J by 2 bases, and 14 bases separated the two germline ends. CDR3 in amino acids: CASNLGGRQETQYF. The CDR3 DNA reads TGTGCCAGCAACCTTGGAGGGAGACAAGAGACCCAGTACTTC.

The sample holds many counts of this clonotype. J is TRBJ2-4 and V is TRBV15; 7 bases are a match to TRBD1. CDR3 size: 13 residues. V gave up 3 bases and J gave up 8 bases; unmatched junction bases: 4. Germline V CDR1 and CDR2: LNHNV, YYDKDF (reference sequence). The CDR3, as DNA: TGTGCCACCAGCAGGGACAGGTCTGACATTCAGTACTTC. Its translation is CATSRDRSDIQYF. Full variable domain (remainder filled in from reference TRBV15 and TRBJ2-4): DAMVIQNPRYQVTQFGKPVTLSCSQTLNHNVMYWYQQKSSQAPKLLFHYYDKDFNNEADTPDNFQSRRPNTSFCFLDIRSPGLGDTAMYLCATSRDRSDIQYFGAGTRLSVL.

In its sample, this clonotype was seen a few times. This chain joins TRBV5-4 and TRBJ2-7; D ambiguous. The CDR3 is 15 residues long. Germline CDR1 and CDR2: SGHNT and YYREEE (reference sequence). V gave up 2 bases and J gave up 3 bases, with 15 bases separating them. The CDR3 region is CASSLIANSDYEQYF. In DNA form, the CDR3 reads TGTGCCAGCAGCTTAATTGCTAACAGCGACTACGAGCAGTACTTC.

This clonotype showed up just a few times. CDR3: CASSPVGQLSRNEQFF. The CDR3 DNA reads TGCGCCAGCAGCCCGGTGGGACAGCTCTCGCGGAATGAGCAGTTCTTC. V usage is TRBV4-3 and J usage is TRBJ2-1; 7 bases align to TRBD1. Trimming at V came to 4 bases and at J to 7 bases, leaving 13 bases not matched to a gene. This CDR3 region has 16 residues. Germline V gene lookup returns CDR1 LGHNA and CDR2 YSLEER.

This clonotype was recorded a few times. CDR3 loop: CSVTGQGKETQYF. The CDR3 DNA sequence: TGCAGCGTAACGGGACAGGGGAAAGAGACCCAGTACTTC. The J gene is TRBJ2-5, the V gene TRBV29-1, with 10 bases matching TRBD1. Germline values: CDR1 SQVTM, CDR2 ANQGSEA. The CDR3 is 13 amino acids. J gave up 3 bases and V 6 bases, and 4 bases lay outside the gene matches. Using reference TRBV29-1 and TRBJ2-5 for the parts outside the CDR3, the full variable domain is SAVISQKPSRDICQRGTSLTIQCQVDSQVTMMFWYRQQPGQSLTLIATANQGSEATYESGFVIDKFPISRPNLTFSTLTVSNMSPEDSSIYLCSVTGQGKETQYFGPGTRLLVL.

This clonotype was seen at least ten times. The J gene is TRBJ2-1, the V gene TRBV7-2; 11 nucleotides line up with TRBD2. The V and J ends lost 1 base and 9 bases, in that order; junction bases with no gene match: 5. The germline V gene has CDR1 SGHTA and CDR2 FQGNSA. This CDR3 contains 15 residues. The CDR3 reads CASSLVAGGYGEQFF. The CDR3 DNA follows: TGTGCCAGCAGCTTAGTAGCGGGGGGGTATGGTGAGCAGTTCTTC.

The rearrangement joins TRBV5-1 to TRBJ1-3; no clear D. The CDR3 consists of 13 residues. V gave up 0 bases and J gave up 5 bases, with 6 bases separating them. Germline assignment: CDR1 SGHRS and CDR2 YFSETQ. As DNA, the CDR3 is TGCGCCAGCAGCTTGGAGGCACGAAACACCATATATTTT. Its translation is CASSLEARNTIYF. Based on the CDR3 plus reference TRBV5-1 and TRBJ1-3, the full variable domain is KAGVTQTPRYLIKTRGQQVTLSCSPISGHRSVSWYQQTPGQGLQFLFEYFSETQRNKGNFPGRFSGRQFSNSRSEMNVSTLELGDSALYLCASSLEARNTIYFGEGSWLTVV.

This clonotype came up a few times. V gene TRBV21-1 combines with J gene TRBJ2-2; TRBD1 is the table's D call and was not checked against the DNA. TRBV21-1 is shown as a pseudogene. The length of the CDR3 is 16 residues. CDR3 amino acids: CASSRVAGSNTGELFF. DNA for the CDR3: TGTGCCAGCAGCCGGGTCGCGGGGTCGAACACCGGGGAGCTGTTTTTT.

This clonotype was counted only a few times. This CDR3 is CASSYSRTGELFF. CDR3 nucleotides: TGTGCCAGCAGTTACTCCCGCACCGGGGAGCTGTTTTTT. This sequence joins TRBV6-5 and TRBJ2-2, with D hard to call. V lost 0 bases to trimming and J lost 4 bases, with 3 bases between them. The length of the CDR3 is 13 residues. The V gene's germline CDR1 is MNHEY and CDR2 SVGAGI.

The chain couples TRBV11-2 to TRBJ2-1; TRBD2 agrees at 10 bases. This CDR3 comprises 21 residues. V shed 5 bases and J 5 bases; nucleotides not matched to a gene: 24. CDR1 SGHAT and CDR2 FQNNGV come from the germline V gene. This CDR3 is CASSRPTNRSGGAKVHNEQFF. The CDR3, as DNA: TGTGCCAGCAGCCGCCCAACTAACAGGAGCGGGGGGGCTAAGGTACACAATGAGCAGTTCTTC.

This clonotype has only a few counts. The V gene is TRBV4-3, the J gene TRBJ1-1, with D possibly matching TRBD1 (5 bases). From germline, CDR1 is LGHNA and CDR2 YSLEER. V lost 0 bases, J lost 8 bases, and 10 bases lay in between. CDR3 length: 13 residues. The CDR3 region is CASSQDVQGEAFF. CDR3 coding DNA: TGCGCCAGCAGCCAAGATGTGCAGGGCGAAGCTTTCTTT.

This clonotype was observed a few times. This chain joins TRBV6-1 and TRBJ1-2, with D unclear. The V gene lost 6 bases and the J gene lost 3 bases, with 17 bases spanning the gap. The CDR3 length is 15 residues. CDR1 and CDR2 from the germline V gene are MNHNS and SASEGT. CDR3 nucleotide sequence: TGTGCCAGCAGCCAGTCGACGGGCCAATACTATGGCTACACCTTC. It specifies CASSQSTGQYYGYTF.

This clonotype was detected many times. The CDR3: CASSDPGREQFF. For the CDR3, the DNA is TGCGCCAGCAGCGACCCCGGACGTGAGCAGTTCTTC. The J gene is TRBJ2-1, the V gene TRBV10-1, with D hard to call. The germline V gene encodes CDR1 WNHNN and CDR2 SYGVQD (reference sequence). Trimming took 6 bases from V and 9 from J, leaving 12 bases between them. This CDR3 spans 12 amino acids.

There are a few counts of this clonotype. This chain links TRBV19 with TRBJ2-3; D unresolved. CDR3 length: 14 amino acids. Germline-derived CDR1 and CDR2 are LNHDA and SQIVND (reference sequence). V lost 4 bases to trimming and J lost 3 bases, with 11 bases between them. The CDR3 DNA reads as TGTGCCAGTAGTAAACCCGGGCAGACAGATACGCAGTATTTT. Translation: CASSKPGQTDTQYF.

This chain joins TRBV20-1 and TRBJ2-2; 9 bases line up with TRBD1. CDR3 size: 13 residues. V shed 5 bases, J shed 4 bases, and the junction held 2 bases outside the gene matches. The germline V gene has CDR1 DFQATT and CDR2 SNEGSKA (reference sequence). CDR3 amino acids: CSAVTGGTGELFF. DNA for the CDR3: TGCAGTGCTGTGACAGGGGGCACCGGGGAGCTGTTTTTT.

The chain employs TRBV28 and TRBJ1-1; D gene unclear. V gave up 3 bases and J gave up 7 bases, with 18 bases separating them. The germline gives CDR1 MDHEN, CDR2 SYDVKM. CDR3 length: 15 amino acids. The DNA for the CDR3 is TGTGCCAGCAGTTTGACGGCAGCCCGCTCCGGTGAAGCTTTCTTT. This codes for CASSLTAARSGEAFF.

The chain links TRBV7-6 to TRBJ1-1, with D unresolved. Germline V CDR1 and CDR2: SGHVS, FNYEAQ. The CDR3 consists of 15 residues. The germline V and J ends were trimmed by 1 base and 0 bases, with 9 bases remaining between them. The CDR3 here is CASSLVPSLNTEAFF. CDR3 DNA: TGTGCCAGCAGCTTAGTTCCTTCCCTGAACACTGAAGCTTTCTTT.

This clonotype was seen ten or more times. This chain links TRBV10-3 with TRBJ2-5; TRBD1 matches at 9 bases. The CDR3 length is 16 residues. Germline CDR1 reads ENHRY; CDR2 reads SYGVKD. The J segment lost 12 bases and the V segment lost 2 bases, leaving 16 bases of the junction unmatched. The chain's CDR3 is CAISEVPGQGPPGKYF. The DNA of the CDR3 is TGTGCCATCAGTGAGGTTCCCGGACAGGGGCCCCCTGGGAAGTACTTC.

The chain combines TRBV20-1 with TRBJ2-3, with unresolved D. This CDR3 is built from 10 residues. The germline V gene encodes CDR1 DFQATT and CDR2 SNEGSKA (reference sequence). V lost 3 bases and J 12 bases, leaving 10 bases between the germline ends. Here the CDR3 DNA reads TGCAGTGCTAGTTGGAATGGTCAGTATTTT. It is translated as CSASWNGQYF.

This clonotype was recorded a few times. The chain carries TRBV6-1 and TRBJ1-2; 10 positions agree with TRBD1. CDR3 length: 17 amino acids. V trimming: 4 bases; J trimming: 4 bases; junction bases outside the gene matches: 12. CDR1 and CDR2 from the germline V gene are MNHNS and SASEGT. CDR3 residues: CASSAGTGALLGYGYTF. CDR3 in DNA: TGTGCCAGCAGTGCCGGGACAGGGGCGCTGCTGGGCTATGGCTACACCTTC.

This clonotype was observed a few times. The CDR3 nucleotides are TGCGGGAGTCCTTTAACTAGCACAGATACGCAGTATTTT. This encodes CGSPLTSTDTQYF. The chain couples TRBV20-1 to TRBJ2-3, with D perhaps matching TRBD2 (5 bases). The CDR3 sequence is 13 residues long. In germline, CDR1 is DFQATT, CDR2 SNEGSKA (reference sequence).

This sequence joins TRBV10-2 and TRBJ1-5; possibly TRBD1 for D (6 bases). Germline values: CDR1 WSHSY, CDR2 SAAADI. V lost 7 bases to trimming and J lost 7 bases, with 17 bases between them. The CDR3 is made up of 14 amino acids. CDR3 coding DNA: TGCGCCAGCACCCTTTCTGACAGGTACCAGCCCCAGCATTTT. Amino acids: CASTLSDRYQPQHF.

This clonotype has ten or more counts. The chain carries TRBV5-6 and TRBJ1-1; D is undetermined. The CDR3 extends over 17 amino acids. Trimming took off 2 bases at V and 0 bases at J, with 17 bases between the two ends. The germline V gene encodes CDR1 SGHDT and CDR2 YYEEEE. CDR3 sequence: CASSFSHDGRVNTEAFF. CDR3 DNA: TGTGCCAGCAGCTTCTCCCATGATGGGCGGGTGAACACTGAAGCTTTCTTT.

This clonotype was picked up many times. The chain carries TRBV12-3 or TRBV12-4 and TRBJ2-3; D call uncertain. This CDR3 has 11 amino acids. V was trimmed by 8 bases and J by 6 bases, leaving 9 bases between them. Here the CDR3 DNA reads TGTGCCAGCGGCCGGGCGGATACGCAGTATTTT. Translating gives CASGRADTQYF.

The chain is built from TRBV12-3 or TRBV12-4 and TRBJ1-2, with 7 bases that match TRBD1. The CDR3 is made up of 15 amino acids. V was pared by 4 bases and J by 5 bases, with 10 bases of the junction left unmatched. The CDR3 DNA reads TGTGCCAGCAGTTCTCAAGGGGCCAGGGGGTATGGCTACACCTTC. Translation gives CASSSQGARGYGYTF.

This chain connects TRBV27 to TRBJ1-5; TRBD1 aligns across 8 bases. J lost 2 bases, V lost 4 bases, and 4 bases had no gene match. In germline, CDR1 is MNHEY, CDR2 SMNVEV (reference sequence). The CDR3 loop spans 15 amino acids. The CDR3 nucleotides are TGTGCCAGCAGTTCGACAGGGGTCGGCAATCAGCCCCAGCATTTT. Translation: CASSSTGVGNQPQHF.